These 2 T cell receptor beta chains share one sample of origin, sequenced in a study of graft-versus-host responses after intestinal transplantation. Their specific antigens are unknown. The table came from immunoSEQ multiplex PCR; TCRdb's copy has only in-frame clones and leaves some out. The table includes more than 95,000 clones, roughly 90% detected once. The specimen comprised unstimulated CD4+ T cells sorted from spleen or lymph node cells, sampled before intestinal transplant. All receptors derive from a human donor who received an intestinal transplant.

As regards this clone: Other DNA sequences within the sample encode an identical CDR3. V and J are TRBV28 and TRBJ2-7, with D possibly TRBD1 on 5 matching bases. The CDR3 is 12 residues long. Trimming stripped 5 bases from V and 3 bases from J, with 8 bases between. The germline V gene has CDR1 MDHEN and CDR2 SYDVKM. This CDR3 is CASSLGDYEQYF. For the CDR3, the DNA is TGTGCCAGCAGTCTAGGGGACTACGAGCAGTACTTC.

The V and J genes are TRBV18 and TRBJ2-5; D is undetermined. This CDR3 region has 13 residues. From germline, CDR1 is KGHSH and CDR2 LQKENI. The V and J ends lost 2 bases and 0 bases respectively, with 4 bases between them. CDR3 DNA: TGTGCCAGCTCACCAAACAACCAAGAGACCCAGTACTTC. This translates into CASSPNNQETQYF.